What follows are 29 T cell receptor beta chains derived from one specimen sequenced in a study of blood T cells in healthy people across ages. A second 7 to 11 cycle PCR used barcoded and J-beta primers. MiXCR, run by TCRdb on the 5' RACE reads, gives a single entry per CDR3 protein. The table has about 1.8 million distinct CDR3 sequences, roughly 49% seen once. Sequencing was carried out using blood. All receptors derive from a woman aged 40-49 years in good health.

The chain joins TRBV24-1 to TRBJ2-1; a weak D match, TRBD1 (5 bases). Trimming shortened V by 1 base and J by 6 bases, and 12 bases separated the two germline ends. The CDR3 contains 15 residues. Per germline, CDR1 KGHDR and CDR2 SFDVKD. CDR3 residues: CATSDFVAGFNEQFF. In nucleotides, the CDR3 is TGTGCCACCAGTGATTTCGTGGCAGGGTTCAATGAGCAGTTCTTC.

V usage is TRBV20-1 and J usage is TRBJ2-7; D is perhaps TRBD1 or TRBD2 (6 bases each). Trimming cost V 0 bases and J 6 bases, with 21 bases left between them. Germline V gene sequence: CDR1 DFQATT, CDR2 SNEGSKA (reference sequence). This CDR3 comprises 16 residues. The CDR3 DNA sequence: TGCAGTGCTAGAGACCCGAGGGGGGCTAAGGCCTGCGAGCAGTACTTC. Translated, it gives CSARDPRGAKACEQYF.

This chain joins TRBV7-9 and TRBJ2-3; the match to TRBD1 covers 7 bases. With 5 bases clipped from V and 2 bases from J, the junction kept 7 bases outside the gene matches. This CDR3 comprises 15 residues. Germline CDR1 SEHNR, CDR2 FQNEAQ (reference sequence). The CDR3 protein is CASSGDRAVTDTQYF. CDR3 bases: TGTGCCAGCAGCGGTGACAGGGCGGTCACAGATACGCAGTATTTT.

This clonotype was seen only a few times. CDR3 in amino acids: CASSRAGAFSSSYEQYF. The DNA of the CDR3 is TGTGCCAGCAGCCGAGCAGGGGCCTTTTCGAGCTCCTACGAGCAGTACTTC. V is TRBV7-2 and J is TRBJ2-7, with D perhaps matching TRBD1 (6 bases). V was cut by 5 bases and J by 0 bases, with 20 bases left in between. The CDR3 has 17 amino acids. Per the germline V gene, CDR1 is SGHTA and CDR2 is FQGNSA.

This rearrangement joins TRBV27 to TRBJ2-5; D possibly corresponds to TRBD1 (5 bases). Between the trimmed V and J ends, which lost 8 bases and 2 bases, there was a span of 12 bases. From germline, CDR1 is MNHEY and CDR2 SMNVEV (reference sequence). The CDR3 loop spans 13 amino acids. CDR3 in DNA: TGTGCCAGCTCCAGGGTCCGGCAAGAGACCCAGTACTTC. Its protein is CASSRVRQETQYF.

This clonotype was recorded a few times. The chain is built from TRBV7-2 and TRBJ2-5, with D possibly TRBD2 on 5 matching bases. The CDR3 length is 15 residues. Germline-derived CDR1 and CDR2 are SGHTA and FQGNSA. Trimming left V 1 base short and J 11 bases short, with 20 bases between. CDR3 nucleotides: TGTGCCAGCAGCTTAGTTGGCGGGTCCTACAATGAGCAGTACTTC. Residues: CASSLVGGSYNEQYF.

V gene TRBV4-3 combines with J gene TRBJ2-5, with 9 bases matching TRBD2. The CDR3 consists of 17 residues. CDR1 and CDR2 (germline): LGHNA, YSLEER. V dropped 4 bases and J dropped 0; count of bases not matched to a gene: 9. CDR3 protein: CASSPRWLAGNQETQYF. CDR3 bases: TGCGCCAGCAGCCCCCGCTGGCTAGCGGGGAACCAAGAGACCCAGTACTTC.

This clonotype came up many times. The J gene is TRBJ2-7, the V gene TRBV7-2, with D perhaps being TRBD1 or TRBD2 (5 bases each). This CDR3 comprises 14 residues. From germline, CDR1 is SGHTA and CDR2 FQGNSA. V lost 4 bases and J 0 bases, leaving 10 bases between the germline ends. The CDR3 DNA reads TGTGCCAGCAGCTCGGGACCGGGCTCCTACGAGCAGTACTTC. This sequence encodes CASSSGPGSYEQYF.

V gene TRBV2 combines with J gene TRBJ2-6, with D tentatively TRBD1 (6 bases). CDR1 is SNHLY and CDR2 is FYNNEI in the germline V gene. The CDR3 length is 16 residues. V was trimmed by 0 bases and J by 1 base, leaving 7 bases between them. The CDR3 bases are TGTGCCAGCAGTGAAGCAGGACAGTCTGGGGCCAACGTCCTGACTTTC. It translates to CASSEAGQSGANVLTF.

This clonotype was seen ten or more times. This chain connects TRBV12-3 or TRBV12-4 to TRBJ2-7; D is unresolved. This CDR3 comprises 12 residues. V was clipped by 0 bases and J by 5 bases, with 5 bases between them. The CDR3: CASSLAVHEQYF. The CDR3 nucleotides are TGTGCCAGCAGTTTAGCAGTCCACGAGCAGTACTTC.

This clonotype was found many times. The V call is TRBV20-1, the J call TRBJ1-2, with 7 nucleotides matching TRBD1. J lost 8 bases, V lost 1 base, and 10 bases had no gene match. The germline V gene has CDR1 DFQATT and CDR2 SNEGSKA (reference sequence). The CDR3 has 14 amino acids. CDR3 loop: CSARGGQRFRGYTF. CDR3 nucleotides: TGCAGTGCTAGAGGGGGACAGAGATTTCGGGGCTACACCTTC.

This clonotype was counted only a few times. The chain combines TRBV20-1 with TRBJ1-1, with TRBD1 as a possible D gene (5 bases). With 3 bases removed from V and 6 bases from J, the gap between germline ends came to 14 bases. CDR3 length equals 13 residues. The germline CDR1 and CDR2 sequences are DFQATT and SNEGSKA (reference sequence). The CDR3 is CSASKPDNAEAFF. The CDR3 region has the DNA TGCAGTGCTAGTAAGCCGGACAACGCTGAAGCTTTCTTT.

This clonotype was seen a handful of times. This chain uses TRBV6-6 with TRBJ1-2; unclear D gene. The CDR3 is 13 residues long. Germline values: CDR1 MNHNY, CDR2 SVGAGI (reference sequence). Deletions cut 7 bases from V and 4 bases from J, with 13 bases between. For the CDR3, the DNA is TGTGCCAGCAAAACGGACGGATTCTATGGCTACACCTTC. Translating it yields CASKTDGFYGYTF.

J is TRBJ1-4 and V is TRBV4-3; D gene ambiguous. Looked up from germline, CDR1 is LGHNA and CDR2 is YSLEER. The V and J ends lost 1 base and 1 base respectively, with 10 bases between them. This CDR3 is 16 amino acids long. In DNA, the CDR3 is TGCGCCAGCAGCCAAGTCTTAGACGGAACTAATGAAAAACTGTTTTTT. This translates into CASSQVLDGTNEKLFF.

This clonotype was counted a few times. This chain uses TRBV27 with TRBJ2-3, with TRBD1 matching over 8 bases. V was clipped by 5 bases and J by 5 bases; unmatched bases: 6. Germline values: CDR1 MNHEY, CDR2 SMNVEV (reference sequence). This CDR3 has 14 amino acids. The chain's CDR3 is CASSRTGWGDTQYF. The CDR3 DNA sequence: TGTGCCAGCAGTCGGACAGGGTGGGGAGATACGCAGTATTTT.

V gene TRBV20-1 combines with J gene TRBJ2-5; a weak D match, TRBD2 (6 bases). Germline V gene sequence: CDR1 DFQATT, CDR2 SNEGSKA (reference sequence). The CDR3 is 15 amino acids. The V end lost 2 bases, the J end lost 2 bases, and 15 bases lay between the germline ends. CDR3 bases: TGCAGTGCTAGACCCGGGAGAGGGTTTCAAGAGACCCAGTACTTC. It specifies CSARPGRGFQETQYF.

This clonotype was seen only once. The chain carries TRBV7-2 and TRBJ1-4; 7 bases agree with TRBD1. The CDR3 loop spans 12 amino acids. V was pared by 3 bases and J by 11 bases, with 3 bases of the junction left unmatched. Looked up from germline, CDR1 is SGHTA and CDR2 is FQGNSA. The CDR3 sequence: CASSFGQDKLFF. Written as DNA, the CDR3 is TGTGCCAGCAGCTTCGGACAGGATAAACTGTTTTTT.

This clonotype was counted a few times. V and J are TRBV7-2 and TRBJ2-1, with 9 bases identical to TRBD1. This CDR3 has 15 residues. Looked up from germline, CDR1 is SGHTA and CDR2 is FQGNSA. V lost 7 bases and J lost 8; bases outside the gene matches: 12. The DNA for the CDR3 is TGTGCCAGCACACACAGGGGGCAGTTTATCGATGAGCAGTTCTTC. It encodes CASTHRGQFIDEQFF.

The genes are TRBV7-3 and TRBJ2-7; possibly TRBD1 for D (5 bases). CDR1 SGHTA and CDR2 FQGTGA come from the germline V gene. V dropped 1 base and J dropped 7 bases, with 20 bases sitting between them. The CDR3 runs to 16 residues. CDR3 DNA: TGTGCCAGCAGCTTAAGTTCAGGGTCCAATCACAATGAGCAGTACTTC. Protein product: CASSLSSGSNHNEQYF.

This clonotype occurred a few times. The rearrangement joins TRBV6-2 or TRBV6-3 to TRBJ1-2; no firm D call. V lost 4 bases, J lost 6 bases, and 9 bases lay in between. CDR1 MNHEY and CDR2 SVGEGT come from the germline V gene. CDR3 length: 12 residues. In DNA, the CDR3 is TGTGCCAGCAGTTTAGGACTAAATGGCTACACCTTC. Translating gives CASSLGLNGYTF.

This clonotype has a handful of counts. V usage is TRBV7-2 and J usage is TRBJ2-7, with D tentatively TRBD1 (6 bases). Looked up from germline, CDR1 is SGHTA and CDR2 is FQGNSA. With 3 bases removed from V and 3 bases from J, the gap between germline ends came to 12 bases. The CDR3 length is 14 residues. The CDR3 sequence: CASSFTDRSYEQYF. The CDR3, as DNA: TGTGCCAGCAGCTTCACCGACAGGAGCTACGAGCAGTACTTC. The variable domain in full, completed from reference TRBV7-2 and TRBJ2-7, reads GAGVSQSPSNKVTEKGKDVELRCDPISGHTALYWYRQSLGQGLEFLIYFQGNSAPDKSGLPSDRFSAERTGGSVSTLTIQRTQQEDSAVYLCASSFTDRSYEQYFGPGTRLTVT.

This clonotype has a handful of counts. V is TRBV25-1 and J is TRBJ2-3, with TRBD1 as a possible D gene (6 bases). This CDR3 has 16 residues. CDR1 is MGHDK, CDR2 SYGVNS, per germline. V was shortened by 6 bases and J by 0 bases, with 16 bases between the two germline ends. This CDR3 reads CASSADRRHSTDTQYF. The CDR3 DNA follows: TGTGCCAGCAGCGCAGACAGGCGCCATAGCACAGATACGCAGTATTTT.

This clonotype came up a few times. The V call is TRBV7-2, the J call TRBJ2-6, with unresolved D. CDR3 length equals 18 residues. The V gene lost 2 bases and the J gene lost 0 bases, with 14 bases spanning the gap. The germline V gene has CDR1 SGHTA and CDR2 FQGNSA. The chain's CDR3 is CASSLSLSVSSGANVLTF. For the CDR3, the DNA is TGTGCCAGCAGCTTAAGTCTTAGTGTAAGCTCTGGGGCCAACGTCCTGACTTTC.

This clonotype has a handful of counts. CDR3 in amino acids: CASTPEGTEAFF. CDR3 coding DNA: TGTGCCAGCACACCAGAGGGGACTGAAGCTTTCTTT. V gene TRBV12-3 or TRBV12-4 combines with J gene TRBJ1-1; D is possibly TRBD1 (5 bases). V shed 7 bases and J shed 5 bases, with 11 bases lying between them. CDR3 length: 12 residues.

This clonotype was seen many times. V usage is TRBV7-6 and J usage is TRBJ2-5; no clear D gene. Germline CDR1 SGHVS, CDR2 FNYEAQ. Trimming left V 1 base short and J 5 bases short, with 8 bases between. CDR3 size: 13 residues. The CDR3 DNA is TGTGCCAGCAGCTTAGAACTTCGGGAGACCCAGTACTTC. This gives the protein CASSLELRETQYF.

V is TRBV4-2 and J is TRBJ2-1; no definite D call. Deletions cut 5 bases from V and 6 bases from J, with 17 bases between. This CDR3 is built from 15 residues. CDR1 is LGHNA and CDR2 is YNFKEQ in the germline V gene. CDR3 coding DNA: TGTGCCAGCAGCAGGGTCGCATTGATGGGCAATGAGCAGTTCTTC. Its protein product is CASSRVALMGNEQFF.

This clonotype was seen a few times. This chain links TRBV4-3 with TRBJ2-1; either TRBD1 or TRBD2 may supply D (5 bases each). CDR3 length equals 16 residues. In germline, CDR1 is LGHNA, CDR2 YSLEER. V lost 1 base and J 7 bases, leaving 17 bases between the germline ends. CDR3 residues: CASSQVPGSRDNEQFF. CDR3 nucleotides: TGCGCCAGCAGCCAAGTCCCAGGGAGTCGGGATAATGAGCAGTTCTTC.

This clonotype occurred many times. V gene TRBV4-1 combines with J gene TRBJ2-1; 13 bases map to TRBD2. With 4 bases clipped from V and 8 bases from J, the junction kept 5 bases outside the gene matches. Germline lookup yields CDR1 MGHRA and CDR2 YSYEKL. The CDR3 consists of 15 residues. In DNA, the CDR3 is TGCGCCAGCAGCCCCGGACTAGCGGGGGCCGATGAGCAGTTCTTC. Amino acid sequence: CASSPGLAGADEQFF.

The rearrangement joins TRBV5-6 to TRBJ1-2; D may be TRBD1 (5 bases). This CDR3 has 14 residues. From germline, CDR1 is SGHDT and CDR2 YYEEEE. With 0 bases removed from V and 2 bases from J, the gap between germline ends came to 8 bases. CDR3 sequence reads: CASSLGTKNYGYTF. As DNA, the CDR3 is TGTGCCAGCAGCTTGGGGACAAAAAACTATGGCTACACCTTC.